A selection of T cell receptor beta chains follows, all from one sample in a study of monozygotic twins with inflammatory bowel disease. TCRdb reprocessed the 5' RACE reads and reports one entry per CDR3 protein, with no DNA. Its listing shows a few hundred thousand distinct CDR3 sequences. The sample was blood. The receptors derive from a human donor with ulcerative colitis or Crohn's disease, or a healthy co-twin of an affected twin (not recorded which). CDR3s include the opening cysteine and the closing phenylalanine or tryptophan.

J gene: TRBJ1-2; V gene: TRBV5-1; CDR3 protein: CASSSGGRDGYTF
J gene: TRBJ1-4; V gene: TRBV27; CDR3 protein: CASTGFGQSPEKLFF
J gene: TRBJ1-5; V gene: TRBV7-8; CDR3 protein: CASSSDRDHQPQHF
J gene: TRBJ2-1; V gene: TRBV11-2; CDR3 protein: CASSPRTASPHEQFF
J gene: TRBJ1-5; V gene: TRBV12-3/TRBV12-4; CDR3 protein: CASNRDSEFQPQHF
J gene: TRBJ2-3; V gene: TRBV10-3; CDR3 protein: CAISDSPDTQYF
J gene: TRBJ2-1; V gene: TRBV4-3; CDR3 protein: CASSQEPGDEQFF
J gene: TRBJ1-1; V gene: TRBV28; CDR3 protein: CASRESTGGVTEAFF
J gene: TRBJ2-1; V gene: TRBV11-2; CDR3 protein: CASSSRRGLAGGNEQFF
J gene: TRBJ2-3; V gene: TRBV10-3; CDR3 protein: CAISDLDTQYF
J gene: TRBJ1-1; V gene: TRBV20-1; CDR3 protein: CSAIGDSEAFF
J gene: TRBJ1-2; V gene: TRBV20-1; CDR3 protein: CSARVGNGYTF
J gene: TRBJ2-7; V gene: TRBV18; CDR3 protein: CASSPDTGFSYEQYF
J gene: TRBJ1-3; V gene: TRBV5-1; CDR3 protein: CASSPRPTGWESSGNTIYF
J gene: TRBJ2-1; V gene: TRBV24-1; CDR3 protein: CATSSGTYYNEQFF
J gene: TRBJ2-1; V gene: TRBV7-3; CDR3 protein: CASSLMTSKPGEQFF
J gene: TRBJ2-7; V gene: TRBV7-9; CDR3 protein: CASSLSAFPYEQYF
J gene: TRBJ1-5; V gene: TRBV3-1; CDR3 protein: CASSQDPGSNQPQHF
J gene: TRBJ1-5; V gene: TRBV20-1; CDR3 protein: CSARRTGVDQPQHF
J gene: TRBJ1-1; V gene: TRBV7-9; CDR3 protein: CASSPHQGAYTEAFF